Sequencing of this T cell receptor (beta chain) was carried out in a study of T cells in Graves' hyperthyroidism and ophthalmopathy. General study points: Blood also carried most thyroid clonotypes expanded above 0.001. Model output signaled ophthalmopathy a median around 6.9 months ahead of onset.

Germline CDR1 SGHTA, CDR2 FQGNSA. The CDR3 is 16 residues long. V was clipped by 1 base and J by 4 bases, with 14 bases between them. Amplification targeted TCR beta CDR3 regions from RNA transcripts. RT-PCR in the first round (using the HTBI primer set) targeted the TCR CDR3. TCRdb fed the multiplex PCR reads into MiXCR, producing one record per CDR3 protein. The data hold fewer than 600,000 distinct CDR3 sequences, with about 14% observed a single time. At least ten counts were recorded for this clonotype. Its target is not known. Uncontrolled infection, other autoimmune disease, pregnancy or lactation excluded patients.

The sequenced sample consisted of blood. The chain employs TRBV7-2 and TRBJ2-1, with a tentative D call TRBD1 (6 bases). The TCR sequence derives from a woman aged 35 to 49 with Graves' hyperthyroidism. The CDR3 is CASSLVLGAIYNEQFF. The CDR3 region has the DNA TGTGCCAGCAGCTTAGTGTTGGGGGCGATTTACAATGAGCAGTTCTTC.